These 28 T cell receptor beta chains were all obtained from the same sample, sequenced in a study of T cells after yellow fever vaccination. MiXCR, applied by TCRdb to the 5' RACE reads, yields one record per CDR3 protein. The sample includes more than 120,000 distinct CDR3 sequences, about 8% seen only once; the top ten take 0.73%. Material: CD4+ T cells sorted from PBMCs, obtained 5 days after the yellow fever booster vaccination. Receptors originate from a man aged 25 to 40 who received the YFV17D yellow fever vaccine.

As regards this clonotype: A clone one base away is much larger, so this may be a read error. The genes are TRBV6-2 or TRBV6-3 and TRBJ2-5, with 9 positions matching TRBD2. This CDR3 has 14 amino acids. The germline gives CDR1 MNHEY, CDR2 SVGEGT. The V gene end was trimmed by 8 bases and the J gene end by 5 bases; junction bases not matched to a gene: 9. The CDR3 here is CASLAGSACETQYF. Written as DNA, the CDR3 is TGTGCCAGCCTAGCGGGATCCGCGTGTGAGACCCAGTACTTC.

This clonotype was counted many times. V usage is TRBV5-1 and J usage is TRBJ2-3; the D call may be TRBD1 or TRBD2 (5 bases each). The germline V gene has CDR1 SGHRS and CDR2 YFSETQ. The CDR3 totals 15 residues. Trimming took 4 bases from V and 0 from J, leaving 12 bases between them. The CDR3 nucleotides are TGCGCCAGCAGCCGGGACCTCCCTAGCACAGATACGCAGTATTTT. It is translated as CASSRDLPSTDTQYF.

At least ten counts were recorded for this clonotype. The V call is TRBV20-1, the J call TRBJ2-5; D ambiguous. The CDR3 runs to 17 residues. V was pared by 1 base and J by 5 bases, with 23 bases between. CDR1 is DFQATT, CDR2 SNEGSKA, per germline (reference sequence). As DNA, the CDR3 is TGCAGTGCTAGAGGATTTTCTGGAGCTAATATCGGGGAGACCCAGTACTTC. Translated: CSARGFSGANIGETQYF.

Points on this clonotype: Just one base apart from a much larger clone, this may be a read error. The rearrangement uses TRBV15 and TRBJ1-3; D possibly corresponds to TRBD1 (5 bases). This CDR3 spans 17 amino acids. The V gene's germline CDR1 is LNHNV and CDR2 YYDKDF (reference sequence). The CDR3 is CANSRDARGLSGNTIYF. Written as DNA, the CDR3 is TGTGCCAACAGCAGAGATGCGAGGGGTTTATCTGGAAACACCATATATTTT.

This clonotype has a count of ten or more. The genes are TRBV28 and TRBJ2-7; 8 bases are shared with TRBD2. The CDR3 sequence is 14 residues long. Trimming took 5 bases from V and 3 from J; bases not matched to a gene: 6. Germline V gene lookup returns CDR1 MDHEN and CDR2 SYDVKM. CDR3 bases: TGTGCCAGCAGTAGTGGGCGGGAGGTCTACGAGCAGTACTTC. Encoded protein: CASSSGREVYEQYF. The full variable domain, completed using reference TRBV28 and TRBJ2-7, is DVKVTQSSRYLVKRTGEKVFLECVQDMDHENMFWYRQDPGLGLRLIYFSYDVKMKEKGDIPEGYSVSREKKERFSLILESASTNQTSMYLCASSSGREVYEQYFGPGTRLTVT.

Worth noting for this clonotype: This sequence may be a read error, since a much larger clone differs from it by one base. V usage is TRBV6-6 and J usage is TRBJ2-7, with 8 bases lining up with TRBD1. The CDR3 loop spans 12 amino acids. The J segment lost 4 bases and the V segment lost 10 bases, leaving 6 bases of the junction unmatched. Germline-derived CDR1 and CDR2 are MNHNY and SVGAGI (reference sequence). CDR3 loop: CATRDRMYEQYF. The CDR3 region has the DNA TGTGCCACGCGGGACAGGATGTACGAGCAGTACTTC.

Many counts were recorded for this clonotype. The chain is built from TRBV6-5 and TRBJ1-4; no reliable D call. Trimming cost V 6 bases and J 5 bases, with 7 bases left between them. CDR3 length equals 12 residues. The germline CDR1 and CDR2 sequences are MNHEY and SVGAGI. CDR3: CASSGENEKLFF. The CDR3 coding sequence is TGTGCCAGCAGCGGAGAGAATGAAAAACTGTTTTTT.

In its sample, this clonotype was seen many times. This rearrangement joins TRBV5-1 to TRBJ2-2, with D hard to call. Germline-derived CDR1 and CDR2 are SGHRS and YFSETQ. Trimming took off 0 bases at V and 3 bases at J, with 6 bases between the two ends. This CDR3 has 14 residues. The CDR3 nucleotides read TGCGCCAGCAGCTTGGTCTCGGACACCGGGGAGCTGTTTTTT. Translated, it gives CASSLVSDTGELFF.

At least ten counts were recorded for this clonotype. The chain recombines TRBV6-2 or TRBV6-3 with TRBJ1-5; D remains unclear. The V end lost 4 bases, the J end lost 4 bases, and 5 bases lay between the germline ends. This CDR3 contains 12 residues. Germline CDR1 MNHEY, CDR2 SVGEGT. The CDR3 loop reads CASSSVNQPQHF. Written as DNA, the CDR3 is TGTGCCAGCAGTTCAGTAAATCAGCCCCAGCATTTT.

This clonotype showed up many times. J is TRBJ2-1 and V is TRBV5-1, with D hard to call. V shed 5 bases and J shed 0 bases, with 12 bases lying between them. CDR3 length: 15 residues. Germline V lookup: CDR1 SGHRS, CDR2 YFSETQ. The DNA for the CDR3 is TGCGCCAGCAGATCAGACCCAAGCTCCTACAATGAGCAGTTCTTC. Translating it yields CASRSDPSSYNEQFF.

This clonotype has at least ten counts. The rearrangement uses TRBV20-1 and TRBJ2-7; no reliable D call. V lost 5 bases and J 6 bases, leaving 17 bases between the germline ends. Germline lookup yields CDR1 DFQATT and CDR2 SNEGSKA (reference sequence). This CDR3 is 13 amino acids long. The CDR3 bases are TGCAGTGCTCGACCACGCAGGCTCCGCGAGCAGTACTTC. It is translated as CSARPRRLREQYF.

This clonotype has at least ten counts. This chain links TRBV29-1 with TRBJ2-6, with a possible D match to TRBD1 (6 bases). The CDR3 sequence is 15 residues long. Per the germline V gene, CDR1 is SQVTM and CDR2 is ANQGSEA. V lost 4 bases to trimming and J lost 0 bases, with 10 bases between them. CDR3 loop: CSVVQGTSGANVLTF. The CDR3, as DNA: TGCAGCGTTGTTCAGGGGACCTCTGGGGCCAACGTCCTGACTTTC.

This clonotype came up many times. The CDR3, as DNA: TGTGCCAGCAGCCAAATGACAGGGGGCGCAGGAGATACGCAGTATTTT. Protein sequence: CASSQMTGGAGDTQYF. This sequence joins TRBV3-1 and TRBJ2-3; TRBD1 matches 10 bases. CDR1 and CDR2 (germline): LGHDT, YNNKEL (reference sequence). This CDR3 spans 16 amino acids. V was clipped by 2 bases and J by 5 bases; unmatched bases: 7.

This clonotype was detected ten times or more. The chain couples TRBV24-1 to TRBJ2-1; the D is unclear. Germline lookup yields CDR1 KGHDR and CDR2 SFDVKD. V was cut by 5 bases and J by 0 bases, with 4 bases left in between. The CDR3 loop spans 13 amino acids. The CDR3 region is CATSGFSYNEQFF. The CDR3 bases are TGTGCCACCAGTGGCTTCTCCTACAATGAGCAGTTCTTC.

To note about this clonotype: It may be a read error: a sequence one base away is much more abundant. The V call is TRBV11-3, the J call TRBJ2-2, with D maybe TRBD2 (5 bases). The CDR3 contains 15 residues. From germline, CDR1 is SGHNT and CDR2 YENEEA. The CDR3 nucleotides are TGTGCCACCAGCTTGGAACGGGGATCCACCGGGGAGCTGTTTTTT. The encoded protein is CATSLERGSTGELFF.

This clonotype was detected only once. Just one base apart from a much larger clone, this may be a read error. The V call is TRBV20-1, the J call TRBJ2-2, with D maybe TRBD1 (6 bases). CDR3 length: 16 residues. CDR1 is DFQATT and CDR2 is SNEGSKA in the germline V gene (reference sequence). In DNA, the CDR3 is TGCAGTGCTAGAGACCAGGATTGGTGGGACACCTGGGAGCTGTTTTTT. The encoded protein is CSARDQDWWDTWELFF.

This clonotype appeared many times. This rearrangement joins TRBV14 to TRBJ1-4; 7 bases line up with TRBD1. CDR1 and CDR2 from the germline V gene are SGHDN and FVKESK. V shed 0 bases and J 3 bases; nucleotides not matched to a gene: 13. The CDR3 spans 19 residues. CDR3 in DNA: TGTGCCAGCAGCCAAGACGTGACAGGGAAGTTCTCTGCTAATGAAAAACTGTTTTTT. Amino acids: CASSQDVTGKFSANEKLFF.

This clonotype was detected ten times or more. V gene TRBV29-1 combines with J gene TRBJ2-2; D assignment may be TRBD1 or TRBD2 (5 bases each). The V gene lost 6 bases and the J gene lost 0 bases, with 8 bases spanning the gap. This CDR3 is built from 13 residues. CDR1 and CDR2 from the germline V gene are SQVTM and ANQGSEA. DNA of the CDR3: TGCAGCGTCGAGGGACCGAACACCGGGGAGCTGTTTTTT. Encoded protein: CSVEGPNTGELFF.

This clonotype was counted many times. The J gene is TRBJ2-5, the V gene TRBV20-1; 12 bases map to TRBD1. The CDR3 spans 14 residues. The V and J ends lost 4 bases and 5 bases, in that order; junction bases with no gene match: 5. CDR1 is DFQATT and CDR2 is SNEGSKA in the germline V gene (reference sequence). The DNA of the CDR3 is TGCAGTGCTAACCGGGACAGGGGGCTGGAGACCCAGTACTTC. This sequence encodes CSANRDRGLETQYF.

This clonotype was observed at least ten times. The chain is built from TRBV18 and TRBJ2-1, with 8 bases matching TRBD2. The CDR3 contains 16 residues. Germline CDR1 reads KGHSH; CDR2 reads LQKENI. Trimming cost V 0 bases and J 5 bases; bases outside gene matches: 6. CDR3 protein: CASSPPSGGTHNEQFF. The CDR3 region has the DNA TGTGCCAGCTCACCACCGAGCGGGGGAACCCACAATGAGCAGTTCTTC.

This clonotype was seen many times. The rearrangement links TRBV5-1 to TRBJ2-1; 10 nucleotides match TRBD2. Germline CDR1 is SGHRS and CDR2 is YFSETQ. The CDR3 loop spans 18 amino acids. V lost 3 bases and J lost 0; bases outside the gene matches: 9. For the CDR3, the DNA is TGCGCCAGCAGCTCCAACCCCCCTAGCGGGAGCTCCTACAATGAGCAGTTCTTC. This gives the protein CASSSNPPSGSSYNEQFF.

The table lists this clonotype with many counts. CDR3 loop: CASSDGGGKRTQYF. The CDR3 nucleotides are TGTGCCAGCAGTGATGGCGGGGGGAAGAGGACCCAGTACTTC. The chain is built from TRBV5-4 and TRBJ2-5, with TRBD2 matching over 8 bases. V dropped 5 bases and J dropped 7; count of bases not matched to a gene: 10. In germline, CDR1 is SGHNT, CDR2 YYREEE (reference sequence). The CDR3 spans 14 residues.

This clonotype was seen at least ten times. V usage is TRBV5-1 and J usage is TRBJ2-1, with D possibly TRBD2 on 5 matching bases. With 0 bases removed from V and 0 bases from J, the gap between germline ends came to 10 bases. The CDR3 is 16 residues long. The germline V gene encodes CDR1 SGHRS and CDR2 YFSETQ. CDR3 sequence reads: CASSLGHGGSYNEQFF. DNA for the CDR3: TGCGCCAGCAGCTTGGGGCACGGAGGCTCCTACAATGAGCAGTTCTTC. Complete variable domain (other parts from reference TRBV5-1 and TRBJ2-1): KAGVTQTPRYLIKTRGQQVTLSCSPISGHRSVSWYQQTPGQGLQFLFEYFSETQRNKGNFPGRFSGRQFSNSRSEMNVSTLELGDSALYLCASSLGHGGSYNEQFFGPGTRLTVL.

This clonotype has ten or more counts. V is TRBV10-2 and J is TRBJ2-6; 8 bases are shared with TRBD1. CDR3 length: 17 amino acids. Per the germline V gene, CDR1 is WSHSY and CDR2 is SAAADI. J was trimmed by 0 bases and V by 8 bases; bases with no gene match: 9. Here the CDR3 reads CASLRDRTSSGANVLTF. In DNA form, the CDR3 reads TGCGCCAGCCTCCGGGACAGGACCAGCTCTGGGGCCAACGTCCTGACTTTC.

This clonotype was counted at least ten times. V gene TRBV20-1 combines with J gene TRBJ2-5; D is undetermined. V dropped 4 bases and J dropped 0 bases, with 12 bases sitting between them. Germline-derived CDR1 and CDR2 are DFQATT and SNEGSKA (reference sequence). The CDR3 has 14 amino acids. CDR3 DNA sequence: TGCAGTGCTACACCTTGGAGAGACCAAGAGACCCAGTACTTC. It specifies CSATPWRDQETQYF.

This clonotype was found many times. The V gene is TRBV7-9, the J gene TRBJ2-5; 7 bases map to TRBD1. The CDR3 is made up of 14 amino acids. From germline, CDR1 is SEHNR and CDR2 FQNEAQ (reference sequence). Trimming removed 1 base from V and 4 bases from J; junction bases left unmatched: 3. The CDR3 region is CASSLDRGRETQYF. CDR3 nucleotide sequence: TGTGCCAGCAGCTTAGACAGGGGACGAGAGACCCAGTACTTC.

This clonotype occurred many times. The chain uses TRBV18 and TRBJ2-5, with TRBD2 matching 7 bases. The CDR3 runs 12 residues. CDR1 and CDR2 from the germline V gene are KGHSH and LQKENI. Trimming cost V 6 bases and J 2 bases; bases outside gene matches: 0. The CDR3 is CASSGGQETQYF. The CDR3 DNA reads as TGTGCCAGCTCGGGGGGGCAAGAGACCCAGTACTTC.

This clonotype occurred many times. This chain links TRBV7-2 with TRBJ2-1; D might be TRBD2 (6 bases). Germline values: CDR1 SGHTA, CDR2 FQGNSA. This CDR3 is 13 amino acids long. The V and J ends lost 6 bases and 7 bases respectively, with 13 bases between them. For the CDR3, the DNA is TGTGCCAGCAGGTACACGGGGGTAAATGAGCAGTTCTTC. Protein: CASRYTGVNEQFF.